One TCR beta chain is described in this entry. The CDR3 totals 14 residues. The V end lost 3 bases, the J end lost 6 bases, and 13 bases lay between the germline ends. Germline V gene lookup returns CDR1 SGHDT and CDR2 YYEEEE. Exclusion of a patient resulted from uncontrolled infection, other autoimmune disease, pregnancy or lactation. This entry comes from a study of T cells in Graves' hyperthyroidism and ophthalmopathy. Amplified TCR beta CDR3 regions derived from RNA transcripts. HTBI primers were the set used in a first-round RT-PCR of the TCR CDR3. A single record per CDR3 protein comes from TCRdb applying MiXCR to the multiplex PCR reads. The table shows 350,000 to 500,000 distinct CDR3 sequences, with approximately 15% occurring only once.

Sequencing was performed on blood. This clonotype originated in a woman between 18 and 29 years old with Graves' hyperthyroidism. The chain carries TRBV5-6 and TRBJ2-1; D may be TRBD1 (5 bases). This CDR3 is CASSWSGLFNEQFF. CDR3 bases: TGTGCCAGCAGCTGGTCAGGGCTTTTCAATGAGCAGTTCTTC.